Listed here is a single T cell receptor (beta chain). Assay used: immunoSEQ multiplex PCR; TCRdb lists only in-frame clones, some missing. The data contain about 6,300 clones, nearly 95% of them seen just once; the ten biggest clones take up around 12%. Time point indicated: pre-treatment baseline. The data were obtained in a study of blood T cell dynamics during melanoma immunotherapy. This CDR3 contains 14 residues. Trimming pared 6 bases from V and 1 base from J, leaving 11 bases between. Germline CDR1 MNHEY, CDR2 SMNVEV (reference sequence). Sequenced material: cell-free DNA from blood, taken from a patient treated with checkpoint blockade. This TCR came from a human donor with melanoma. V and J are TRBV27 and TRBJ2-3; the D gene is possibly TRBD2 (6 bases). CDR3 sequence (DNA): TGTGCCAGCAGCCTGTGGGGGGGCACAGATACGCAGTATTTT. Its translation is CASSLWGGTDTQYF.